This TCR beta chain originates from a study of T-cell memory formation after mild COVID-19. Between the trimmed V and J ends, which lost 5 bases and 2 bases, there was a span of 8 bases. The CDR3 contains 13 residues. Germline lookup yields CDR1 SGHVS and CDR2 FQNEAQ. Each CDR3 protein gets one entry after TCRdb re-called the 5' RACE reads with MiXCR. The sample shows 150,000 to 200,000 distinct CDR3 sequences, roughly a fifth of them seen only once. The chain uses TRBV7-8 and TRBJ2-3; possible D gene TRBD2, 5 bases. Sequencing used PBMCs or a T cell subset sorted from them (not recorded which). This TCR derives from an adult woman who had mild COVID-19 (a few samples of this study predate the infection). Cell type and time point are not known. As DNA, the CDR3 is TGTGCCAGCAGCCCAGCGGACACAGATACGCAGTATTTT. As protein: CASSPADTDTQYF.